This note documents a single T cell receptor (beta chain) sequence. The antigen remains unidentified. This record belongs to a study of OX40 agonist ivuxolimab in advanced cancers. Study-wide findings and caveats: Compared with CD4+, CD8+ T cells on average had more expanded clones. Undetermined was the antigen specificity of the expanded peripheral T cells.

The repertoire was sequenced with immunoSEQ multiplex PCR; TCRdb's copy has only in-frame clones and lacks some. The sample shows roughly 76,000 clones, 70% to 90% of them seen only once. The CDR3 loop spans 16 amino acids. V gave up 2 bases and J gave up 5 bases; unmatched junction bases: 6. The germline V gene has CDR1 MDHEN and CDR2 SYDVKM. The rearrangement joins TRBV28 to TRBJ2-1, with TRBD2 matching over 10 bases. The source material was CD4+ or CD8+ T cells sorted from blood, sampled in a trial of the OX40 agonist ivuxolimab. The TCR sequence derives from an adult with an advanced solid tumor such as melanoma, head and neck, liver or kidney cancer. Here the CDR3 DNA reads TGTGCCAGCAGTTTAGATATAGCGGGGGGCCACAATGAGCAGTTCTTC. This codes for CASSLDIAGGHNEQFF. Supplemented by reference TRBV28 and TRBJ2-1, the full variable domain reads DVKVTQSSRYLVKRTGEKVFLECVQDMDHENMFWYRQDPGLGLRLIYFSYDVKMKEKGDIPEGYSVSREKKERFSLILESASTNQTSMYLCASSLDIAGGHNEQFFGPGTRLTVL.